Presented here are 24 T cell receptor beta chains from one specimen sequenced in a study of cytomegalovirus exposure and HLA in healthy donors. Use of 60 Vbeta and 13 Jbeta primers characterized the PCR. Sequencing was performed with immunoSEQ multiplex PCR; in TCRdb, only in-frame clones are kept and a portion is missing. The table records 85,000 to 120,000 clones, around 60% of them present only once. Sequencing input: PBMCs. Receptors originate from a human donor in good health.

The CDR3 spells CASSLAGGNTEAFF. CDR3 nucleotide sequence: TGTGCCAGCAGTTTAGCCGGTGGGAACACTGAAGCTTTCTTT. The chain combines TRBV27 with TRBJ1-1; D is undetermined. There are 14 residues in the CDR3. CDR1 is MNHEY and CDR2 is SMNVEV in the germline V gene (reference sequence). The V and J ends lost 2 bases and 1 base respectively, with 8 bases between them.

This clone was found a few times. CDR3 nucleotides: TGCGCCAGCAGCCGAAGGAAGGGAGTACAGGGGGACACTGAAGCTTTCTTT. Its protein is CASSRRKGVQGDTEAFF. The chain joins TRBV4-1 to TRBJ1-1; 8 bases line up with TRBD1. CDR3 length equals 17 residues. V shed 4 bases and J 3 bases; nucleotides not matched to a gene: 13. CDR1 and CDR2 from the germline V gene are MGHRA and YSYEKL.

The CDR3 nucleotides read TGCAGCGTTGGCATGCGGAGCTTGCAAGAGACCCAGTACTTC. Its translation: CSVGMRSLQETQYF. The chain carries TRBV29-1 and TRBJ2-5; D not resolved. CDR1 SQVTM and CDR2 ANQGSEA come from the germline V gene. This CDR3 has 14 residues. The V end was cut by 4 bases, the J end by 2 bases, with 14 bases between.

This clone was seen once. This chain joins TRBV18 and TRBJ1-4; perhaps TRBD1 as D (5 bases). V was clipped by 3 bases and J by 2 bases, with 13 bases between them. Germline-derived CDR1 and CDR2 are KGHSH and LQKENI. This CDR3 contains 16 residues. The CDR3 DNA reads TGTGCCAGCTCACCCCAGTACGGGGGTACTAATGAAAAACTGTTTTTT. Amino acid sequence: CASSPQYGGTNEKLFF.

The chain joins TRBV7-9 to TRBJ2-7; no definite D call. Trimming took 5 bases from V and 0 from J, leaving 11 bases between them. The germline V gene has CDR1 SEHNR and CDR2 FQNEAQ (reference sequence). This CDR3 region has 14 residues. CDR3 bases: TGTGCCAGCAGCCCAGACACGATCTCCTACGAGCAGTACTTC. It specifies CASSPDTISYEQYF.

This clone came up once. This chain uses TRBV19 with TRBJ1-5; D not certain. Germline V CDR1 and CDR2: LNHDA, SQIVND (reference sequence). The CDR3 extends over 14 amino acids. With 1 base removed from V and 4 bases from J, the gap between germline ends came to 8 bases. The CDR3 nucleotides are TGTGCCAGTAGTATAGCGCGGATGAATCAGCCCCAGCATTTT. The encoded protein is CASSIARMNQPQHF.

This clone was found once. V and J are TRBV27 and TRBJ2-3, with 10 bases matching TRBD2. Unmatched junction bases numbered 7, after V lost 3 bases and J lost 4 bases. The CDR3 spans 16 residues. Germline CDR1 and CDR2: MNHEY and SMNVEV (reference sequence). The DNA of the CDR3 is TGTGCCAGCAGTTTTCTGGCTAGCGGGAGAGCAGATACGCAGTATTTT. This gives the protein CASSFLASGRADTQYF.

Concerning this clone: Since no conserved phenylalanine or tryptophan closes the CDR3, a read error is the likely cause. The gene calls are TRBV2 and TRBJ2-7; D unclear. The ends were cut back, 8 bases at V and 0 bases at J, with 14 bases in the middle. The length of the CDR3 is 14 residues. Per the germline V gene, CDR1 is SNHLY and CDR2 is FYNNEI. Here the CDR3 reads CASDKSDSSYEQYL. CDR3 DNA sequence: TGTGCCAGCGATAAGTCCGATAGCTCCTACGAGCAGTACCTC.

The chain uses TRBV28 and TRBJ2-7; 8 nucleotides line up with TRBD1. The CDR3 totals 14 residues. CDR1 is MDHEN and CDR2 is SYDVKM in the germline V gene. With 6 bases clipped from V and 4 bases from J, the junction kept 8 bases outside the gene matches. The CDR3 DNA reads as TGTGCCAGCAGAACCCAGGACAGGGTTTACGAGCAGTACTTC. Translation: CASRTQDRVYEQYF.

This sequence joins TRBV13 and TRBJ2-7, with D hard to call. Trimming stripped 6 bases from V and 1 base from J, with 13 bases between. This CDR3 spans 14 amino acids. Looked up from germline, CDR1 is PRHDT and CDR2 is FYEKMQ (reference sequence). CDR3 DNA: TGTGCCAGCAGTCGCCAGGCCCTTTCCTACGAGCAGTACTTC. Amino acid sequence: CASSRQALSYEQYF.

The CDR3 sequence is CASTGLVGGYTF. DNA for the CDR3: TGTGCCAGCACCGGGTTAGTGGGTGGCTACACCTTC. The chain combines TRBV2 with TRBJ1-2; D is unclear. In germline, CDR1 is SNHLY, CDR2 FYNNEI. The ends were cut back, 7 bases at V and 7 bases at J, with 13 bases in the middle. CDR3 length: 12 amino acids.

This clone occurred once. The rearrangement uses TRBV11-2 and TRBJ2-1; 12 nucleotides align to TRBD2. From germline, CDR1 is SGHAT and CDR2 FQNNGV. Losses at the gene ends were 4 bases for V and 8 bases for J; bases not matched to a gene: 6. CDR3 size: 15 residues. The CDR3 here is CASSYLAGGPYEQFF. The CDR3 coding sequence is TGTGCCAGCAGCTACCTAGCGGGAGGGCCCTATGAGCAGTTCTTC.

The CDR3 protein is CASSQDLRGPTGELFF. The DNA of the CDR3 is TGCGCCAGCAGCCAAGATTTGAGGGGGCCCACCGGGGAGCTGTTTTTT. This chain connects TRBV4-1 to TRBJ2-2, with 7 positions matching TRBD1. V shed 0 bases and J 4 bases; nucleotides not matched to a gene: 5. This CDR3 region has 16 residues. In germline, CDR1 is MGHRA, CDR2 YSYEKL.

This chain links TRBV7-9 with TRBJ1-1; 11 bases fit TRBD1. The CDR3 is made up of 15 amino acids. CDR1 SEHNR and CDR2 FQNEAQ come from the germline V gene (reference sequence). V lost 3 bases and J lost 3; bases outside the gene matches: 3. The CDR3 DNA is TGTGCCAGCAGCTTCCGGGACAGGGGGGACACTGAAGCTTTCTTT. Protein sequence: CASSFRDRGDTEAFF.

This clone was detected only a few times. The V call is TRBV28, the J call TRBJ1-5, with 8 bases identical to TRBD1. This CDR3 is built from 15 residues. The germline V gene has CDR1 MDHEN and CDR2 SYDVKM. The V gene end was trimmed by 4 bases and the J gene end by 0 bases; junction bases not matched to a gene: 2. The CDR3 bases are TGTGCCAGCAGTTGGGACAGGAATAGCAATCAGCCCCAGCATTTT. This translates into CASSWDRNSNQPQHF.

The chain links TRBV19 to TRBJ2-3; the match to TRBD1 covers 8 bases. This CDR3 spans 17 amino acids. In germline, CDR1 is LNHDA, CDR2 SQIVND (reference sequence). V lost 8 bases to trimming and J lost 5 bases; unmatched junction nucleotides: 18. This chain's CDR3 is CASVSHGQGGGGDTQYF. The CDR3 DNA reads TGTGCCAGTGTCTCTCACGGACAGGGAGGAGGGGGAGATACGCAGTATTTT.

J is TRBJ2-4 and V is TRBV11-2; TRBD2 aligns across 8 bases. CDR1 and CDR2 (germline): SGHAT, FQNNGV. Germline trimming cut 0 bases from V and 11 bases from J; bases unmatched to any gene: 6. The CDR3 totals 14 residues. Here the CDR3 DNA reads TGTGCCAGCAGCTTAGACGGGAGGGCTTTAGTTCAGTACTTC. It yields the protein CASSLDGRALVQYF. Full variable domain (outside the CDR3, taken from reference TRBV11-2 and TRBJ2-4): EAGVAQSPRYKIIEKRQSVAFWCNPISGHATLYWYQQILGQGPKLLIQFQNNGVVDDSQLPKDRFSAERLKGVDSTLKIQPAKLEDSAVYLCASSLDGRALVQYFGAGTRLSVL.

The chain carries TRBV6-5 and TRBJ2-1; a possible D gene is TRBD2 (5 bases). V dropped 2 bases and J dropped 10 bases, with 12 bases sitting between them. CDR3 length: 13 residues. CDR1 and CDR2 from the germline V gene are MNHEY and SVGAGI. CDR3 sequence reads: CASSYGRRWEQFF. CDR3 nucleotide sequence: TGTGCCAGCAGTTACGGGCGGAGGTGGGAGCAGTTCTTC.

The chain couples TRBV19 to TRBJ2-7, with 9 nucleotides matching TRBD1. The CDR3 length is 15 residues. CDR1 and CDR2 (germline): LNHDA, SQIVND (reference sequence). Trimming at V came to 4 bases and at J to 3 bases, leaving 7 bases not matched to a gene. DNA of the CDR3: TGTGCCAGTAGTACCACCGGGACAGGGCTCTACGAGCAGTACTTC. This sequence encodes CASSTTGTGLYEQYF.

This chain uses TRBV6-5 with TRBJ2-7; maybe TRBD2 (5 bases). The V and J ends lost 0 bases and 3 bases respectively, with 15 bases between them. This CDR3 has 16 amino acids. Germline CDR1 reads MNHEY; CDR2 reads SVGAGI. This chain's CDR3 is CASSYSALGGFYEQYF. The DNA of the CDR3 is TGTGCCAGCAGTTACTCGGCCCTAGGAGGTTTCTACGAGCAGTACTTC.

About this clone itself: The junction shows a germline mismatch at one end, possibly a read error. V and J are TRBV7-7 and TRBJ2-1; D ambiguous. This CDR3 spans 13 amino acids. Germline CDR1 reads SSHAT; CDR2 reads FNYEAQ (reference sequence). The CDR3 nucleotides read TGTGCTAGCAGCTTTAGTTTGTTTAGTGAGCAGTTCTTC. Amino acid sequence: CASSFSLFSEQFF.

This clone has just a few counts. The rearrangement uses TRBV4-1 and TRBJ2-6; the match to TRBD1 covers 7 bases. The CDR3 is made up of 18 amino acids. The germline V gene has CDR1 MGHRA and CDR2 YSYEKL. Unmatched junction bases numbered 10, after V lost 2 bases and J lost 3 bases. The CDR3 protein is CASSQPDRKSLGANVLTF. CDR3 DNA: TGCGCCAGCAGCCAACCGGACAGGAAGAGTCTTGGGGCCAACGTCCTGACTTTC.

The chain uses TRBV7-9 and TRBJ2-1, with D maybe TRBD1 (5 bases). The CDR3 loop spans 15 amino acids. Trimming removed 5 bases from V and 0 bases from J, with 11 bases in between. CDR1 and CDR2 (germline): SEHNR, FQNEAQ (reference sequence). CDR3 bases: TGTGCCAGCAGCCGGACGGACACCTCCTACAATGAGCAGTTCTTC. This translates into CASSRTDTSYNEQFF.

The CDR3 region is CASSLDAGAGNTIYF. CDR3 sequence (DNA): TGTGCCAGCAGTTTAGACGCAGGGGCTGGAAACACCATATATTTT. The rearrangement joins TRBV28 to TRBJ1-3; TRBD1 might be the D (6 bases). CDR1 MDHEN and CDR2 SYDVKM come from the germline V gene. CDR3 length: 15 amino acids. V lost 2 bases and J lost 2, with 10 bases in between.